The 30 T cell receptor beta chains below were found in one sample sequenced in a study of T cell responses to AZD1222 COVID-19 vaccine. Generated by immunoSEQ multiplex PCR, the TCRdb table keeps only in-frame clones and is missing some. The repertoire has around 130,000 clones, about 90% of them found once; the top ten carry around 3.6%. The sequencing used peripheral blood, collected on day 0 of AZD1222 vaccination. These receptor sequences come from an adult in good health.

This clone showed up just a few times. In DNA form, the CDR3 reads TGTGCCAGCAGCGTTAAAGAGACCCAGTACTTC. Protein: CASSVKETQYF. This rearrangement joins TRBV21-1 to TRBJ2-5; the D call TRBD2 from the table was never checked on the DNA. TRBV21-1 is a pseudogene. This CDR3 contains 11 residues.

The genes are TRBV2 and TRBJ1-5, with D uncertain. This CDR3 is 13 amino acids long. The ends were cut back, 8 bases at V and 7 bases at J, with 15 bases in the middle. Germline V lookup: CDR1 SNHLY, CDR2 FYNNEI. CDR3 nucleotides: TGTGCCAGCTCACTTCAAGCGGGACAGCCCCAGCATTTT. It yields the protein CASSLQAGQPQHF.

This clone appeared a single time. This chain uses TRBV6-6 with TRBJ1-4; 7 positions agree with TRBD1. Germline CDR1 reads MNHNY; CDR2 reads SVGAGI (reference sequence). The CDR3 is 13 residues long. V lost 8 bases and J lost 3; bases outside the gene matches: 3. For the CDR3, the DNA is TGTGCCAGCTACAGGGGATCTAATGAAAAACTGTTTTTT. The encoded protein is CASYRGSNEKLFF.

V is TRBV12-5 and J is TRBJ2-1; 10 positions agree with TRBD1. Germline V CDR1 and CDR2: LGHNT, FRNRAP. Losses at the gene ends were 4 bases for V and 5 bases for J; bases not matched to a gene: 8. The CDR3 is 16 amino acids. The CDR3 is CASGSMGTGEDNEQFF. CDR3 nucleotide sequence: TGTGCTAGTGGTTCGATGGGGACAGGGGAGGACAATGAGCAGTTCTTC.

The V call is TRBV4-3, the J call TRBJ2-7; 7 bases line up with TRBD2. The germline CDR1 and CDR2 sequences are LGHNA and YSLEER. This CDR3 is built from 15 residues. V was clipped by 0 bases and J by 7 bases; unmatched bases: 9. CDR3 sequence reads: CASSQDLGGSGEQYF. The CDR3 bases are TGCGCCAGCAGCCAAGATCTGGGGGGGTCAGGGGAGCAGTACTTC.

The chain has TRBV4-2 and TRBJ1-3, with D possibly being TRBD1 (5 bases). Germline V CDR1 and CDR2: LGHNA, YNFKEQ. The CDR3 totals 14 residues. V was shortened by 5 bases and J by 4 bases, with 12 bases between the two germline ends. The CDR3 DNA sequence: TGTGCCAGCAGCGTCCAGGGTTCCGGAAACACCATATATTTT. Amino acid sequence: CASSVQGSGNTIYF.

This chain links TRBV18 with TRBJ2-2; 10 nucleotides agree with TRBD1. The CDR3 consists of 15 residues. V was clipped by 6 bases and J by 7 bases; unmatched bases: 8. Per the germline V gene, CDR1 is KGHSH and CDR2 is LQKENI. The CDR3 protein is CASSPGQGYGGELFF. The CDR3 DNA is TGTGCCAGCTCCCCGGGACAGGGGTATGGCGGGGAGCTGTTTTTT.

The chain uses TRBV30 and TRBJ1-3; no clear D gene. Germline CDR1 GTSNPN, CDR2 SVGIG (reference sequence). The CDR3 totals 14 residues. The V end was cut by 5 bases, the J end by 2 bases, with 13 bases between. The CDR3 sequence: CAWSSQIAGNTIYF. CDR3 sequence (DNA): TGTGCCTGGTCGAGTCAGATAGCTGGAAACACCATATATTTT.

The chain recombines TRBV27 with TRBJ2-7, with D unclear. From germline, CDR1 is MNHEY and CDR2 SMNVEV (reference sequence). The CDR3 runs to 17 residues. Trimming cost V 6 bases and J 2 bases, with 23 bases left between them. The CDR3 spells CASRQNSRGLTTYEQYF. CDR3 DNA: TGTGCCAGCAGACAAAACTCCCGTGGGCTAACCACCTACGAGCAGTACTTC.

The chain combines TRBV19 with TRBJ2-7; D remains unclear. With 3 bases removed from V and 3 bases from J, the gap between germline ends came to 6 bases. Germline loops: CDR1 LNHDA, CDR2 SQIVND (reference sequence). The CDR3 sequence is 12 residues long. In DNA form, the CDR3 reads TGTGCCAGTAGTATGCCGGGCTACGAGCAGTACTTC. Its translation: CASSMPGYEQYF.

The CDR3: CASSQQGLNTGELFF. CDR3 sequence (DNA): TGCGCCAGCAGCCAACAGGGCCTTAACACCGGGGAGCTGTTTTTT. The chain links TRBV4-3 to TRBJ2-2; TRBD1 might be the D (5 bases). Trimming removed 2 bases from V and 2 bases from J, with 9 bases in between. The germline V gene encodes CDR1 LGHNA and CDR2 YSLEER. This CDR3 has 15 amino acids.

The rearrangement links TRBV5-1 to TRBJ2-1; 7 nucleotides agree with TRBD2. CDR1 and CDR2 (germline): SGHRS, YFSETQ. The CDR3 sequence is 15 residues long. V lost 4 bases and J lost 5; bases outside the gene matches: 9. The CDR3 loop is CASSPGPLADNEQFF. CDR3 DNA: TGCGCCAGCAGCCCGGGACCCCTAGCGGACAATGAGCAGTTCTTC.

The chain carries TRBV7-2 and TRBJ2-1; 9 nucleotides match TRBD2. Looked up from germline, CDR1 is SGHTA and CDR2 is FQGNSA. The CDR3 totals 17 residues. Unmatched junction bases numbered 13, after V lost 5 bases and J lost 5 bases. CDR3 bases: TGTGCCAGCAGCCCCATCAGCGGGAGGAACACCAACAATGAGCAGTTCTTC. Its protein is CASSPISGRNTNNEQFF.

This rearrangement joins TRBV29-1 to TRBJ1-1; TRBD1 matches at 7 bases. Per the germline V gene, CDR1 is SQVTM and CDR2 is ANQGSEA. The CDR3 is 15 amino acids. V lost 7 bases, J lost 4 bases, and 15 bases stayed unmatched. CDR3 protein: CSAGSLGGTGTEAFF. The CDR3 nucleotides read TGCAGCGCCGGATCGTTAGGGGGCACGGGCACTGAAGCTTTCTTT. The full variable domain, in which reference TRBV29-1 and TRBJ1-1 provide the parts outside the CDR3, is SAVISQKPSRDICQRGTSLTIQCQVDSQVTMMFWYRQQPGQSLTLIATANQGSEATYESGFVIDKFPISRPNLTFSTLTVSNMSPEDSSIYLCSAGSLGGTGTEAFFGQGTRLTVV.

CDR3: CAGQGDPRGAYEQYF. CDR3 coding DNA: TGTGCGGGACAGGGGGATCCCCGCGGGGCTTACGAGCAGTACTTC. The genes are TRBV30 and TRBJ2-7; 11 nucleotides match TRBD1. CDR1 and CDR2 from the germline V gene are GTSNPN and SVGIG (reference sequence). The CDR3 totals 15 residues.

The genes are TRBV28 and TRBJ1-6; D is perhaps TRBD1 (5 bases). The CDR3 extends over 14 amino acids. In germline, CDR1 is MDHEN, CDR2 SYDVKM. Trimming took 3 bases from V and 8 from J, leaving 11 bases between them. CDR3 bases: TGTGCCAGCAGTTTCCCGGGGCTGTATTCACCCCTCCACTTT. Amino acids: CASSFPGLYSPLHF.

The rearrangement joins TRBV6-5 to TRBJ2-7; 11 bases match TRBD2. This CDR3 has 15 residues. V was pared by 7 bases and J by 7 bases, with 12 bases of the junction left unmatched. Looked up from germline, CDR1 is MNHEY and CDR2 is SVGAGI. CDR3 region: CASTFLAGGSGEQYF. The CDR3 bases are TGTGCCAGCACTTTCCTAGCGGGAGGATCTGGGGAGCAGTACTTC.

The chain combines TRBV5-4 with TRBJ2-7; a possible D gene is TRBD1 (6 bases). Germline loops: CDR1 SGHNT, CDR2 YYREEE (reference sequence). Trimming took off 3 bases at V and 3 bases at J, with 13 bases between the two ends. This CDR3 has 14 residues. The CDR3 sequence is CASSSQGIHYEQYF. For the CDR3, the DNA is TGTGCCAGCAGCTCGCAGGGGATCCACTACGAGCAGTACTTC.

This clone was seen once. The chain combines TRBV19 with TRBJ2-7; D not certain. V lost 3 bases to trimming and J lost 2 bases, with 14 bases between them. In germline, CDR1 is LNHDA, CDR2 SQIVND (reference sequence). CDR3 size: 15 residues. CDR3 amino acids: CASSIRMGGTYEQYF. CDR3 sequence (DNA): TGTGCCAGTAGTATTCGCATGGGTGGGACCTACGAGCAGTACTTC.

This chain joins TRBV27 and TRBJ1-5; D perhaps matches TRBD1 (5 bases). CDR3 length: 13 amino acids. Germline CDR1 MNHEY, CDR2 SMNVEV (reference sequence). Deletions cut 4 bases from V and 2 bases from J, with 6 bases between. The CDR3 DNA follows: TGTGCCAGCAGTTGGGGGGGCAATCAGCCCCAGCATTTT. Amino acid sequence: CASSWGGNQPQHF.

The CDR3 region is CASSTSRRNEQFF. The CDR3 region has the DNA TGTGCCAGCAGCACTTCCAGGCGGAATGAGCAGTTCTTC. The chain couples TRBV11-2 to TRBJ2-1; D unresolved. Germline CDR1 SGHAT, CDR2 FQNNGV. This CDR3 region has 13 residues. Trimming pared 5 bases from V and 7 bases from J, leaving 12 bases between.

This clone was seen more than once but under ten times. The rearrangement uses TRBV4-3 and TRBJ2-1; D is possibly TRBD2 (5 bases). V dropped 0 bases and J dropped 7 bases, with 7 bases sitting between them. Looked up from germline, CDR1 is LGHNA and CDR2 is YSLEER. The CDR3 totals 13 residues. In DNA, the CDR3 is TGCGCCAGCAGCCAAGAGAGGAGGAATGAGCAGTTCTTC. It encodes CASSQERRNEQFF.

The rearrangement uses TRBV7-6 and TRBJ2-7; D uncertain. The V end was cut by 0 bases, the J end by 5 bases, with 17 bases between. The CDR3 loop spans 16 amino acids. From germline, CDR1 is SGHVS and CDR2 FNYEAQ. CDR3 nucleotide sequence: TGTGCCAGCAGCTTAGCAGGGTCGACGGTCGGGCACGAGCAGTACTTC. It specifies CASSLAGSTVGHEQYF.

The chain links TRBV5-1 to TRBJ2-7; 7 bases line up with TRBD2. V dropped 0 bases and J dropped 3; count of bases not matched to a gene: 3. Germline V gives CDR1 SGHRS, CDR2 YFSETQ. This CDR3 contains 14 residues. The CDR3: CASSLGGGNYEQYF. DNA of the CDR3: TGCGCCAGCAGCTTGGGGGGAGGGAACTACGAGCAGTACTTC.

This chain connects TRBV7-9 to TRBJ2-1, with TRBD2 as a possible D gene (5 bases). The V end was cut by 2 bases, the J end by 0 bases, with 8 bases between. Germline assignment: CDR1 SEHNR and CDR2 FQNEAQ (reference sequence). The CDR3 runs to 15 residues. For the CDR3, the DNA is TGTGCCAGCAGCTTAAGCGGAAGCTCCTACAATGAGCAGTTCTTC. Its protein is CASSLSGSSYNEQFF.

The chain couples TRBV14 to TRBJ2-1; 10 bases agree with TRBD2. Germline loops: CDR1 SGHDN, CDR2 FVKESK. The CDR3 sequence is 15 residues long. Trimming removed 6 bases from V and 3 bases from J; junction bases left unmatched: 5. CDR3 coding DNA: TGTGCCAGCAGTCGGACTAGCGGCTACTACAATGAGCAGTTCTTC. Translating it yields CASSRTSGYYNEQFF. The full variable domain, completed using reference TRBV14 and TRBJ2-1, is EAGVTQFPSHSVIEKGQTVTLRCDPISGHDNLYWYRRVMGKEIKFLLHFVKESKQDESGMPNNRFLAERTGGTYSTLKVQPAELEDSGVYFCASSRTSGYYNEQFFGPGTRLTVL.

V and J are TRBV7-2 and TRBJ2-7; 8 nucleotides align to TRBD1. Germline CDR1 is SGHTA and CDR2 is FQGNSA. The V gene end was trimmed by 5 bases and the J gene end by 3 bases; junction bases not matched to a gene: 6. The CDR3 has 14 amino acids. The CDR3 DNA reads TGTGCCAGCAGCCTTACAGGGGGTAACTACGAGCAGTACTTC. It is translated as CASSLTGGNYEQYF.

The J gene is TRBJ1-4, the V gene TRBV6-5; D is undetermined. The germline V gene encodes CDR1 MNHEY and CDR2 SVGAGI. Between the trimmed V and J ends, which lost 7 bases and 5 bases, there was a span of 14 bases. The CDR3 has 14 residues. The chain's CDR3 is CASTDNGFNEKLFF. In DNA, the CDR3 is TGTGCCAGCACCGATAACGGGTTCAATGAAAAACTGTTTTTT.

The gene calls are TRBV7-3 and TRBJ1-6, with D unresolved. There are 10 residues in the CDR3. V shed 2 bases and J shed 11 bases, with 1 base lying between them. CDR1 is SGHTA, CDR2 FQGTGA, per germline. As DNA, the CDR3 is TGTGCCAGCAGCTTACCACCCCTCCACTTT. This codes for CASSLPPLHF.

As regards this clone: Within the sample, other DNA sequences also encode this same CDR3. This chain connects TRBV9 to TRBJ2-5; D is uncertain. Germline loops: CDR1 SGDLS, CDR2 YYNGEE. The CDR3 sequence is 12 residues long. V lost 0 bases to trimming and J lost 0 bases, with 0 bases between them. The CDR3: CASSVDQETQYF. The CDR3 coding sequence is TGTGCCAGCAGCGTAGACCAAGAGACCCAGTACTTC.